This TCR beta chain was captured in a study of cytomegalovirus exposure and HLA in healthy donors. Looking at the study overall: The platform used for the 110 or so validation repertoires matched that of the approximately 670 first-cohort repertoires, a later analysis reported. Overall study results and limits: A few CMV-associated chains were confirmed in vitro to be specific for CMV antigens.

Assay: immunoSEQ multiplex PCR; the TCRdb copy retains only in-frame clones and omits some. The sample includes hundreds of thousands of clones, 75% to 90% of them seen just once. After removal of 4 bases from V and 2 bases from J, the junction contained 8 bases not matched to a gene. The CDR3 covers 15 residues. Germline V gene lookup returns CDR1 MGHRA and CDR2 YSYEKL. With respect to this clone: Its antigen is as yet unknown.

The chain joins TRBV4-1 to TRBJ2-7; 7 bases agree with TRBD2. This clonotype was obtained from a young woman in good health and CMV-seronegative. The source material was PBMCs. CDR3 nucleotides: TGCGCCAGCAGCCCTTTAGGGGAGGGAACCTACGAGCAGTACTTC. It translates to CASSPLGEGTYEQYF.